This T cell receptor beta chain appears in the sequencing data of a study of regulatory T cells in long-lasting Graves disease. Combining iRepertoire HTBI primers with Arm-PCR of CDR3 regions, the authors built TCR beta libraries. TCRdb fed the multiplex PCR reads into MiXCR, producing one record per CDR3 protein. Among about half a million distinct CDR3 sequences listed, around 12% were seen once. Stated time point: newly diagnosed GD, antithyroid drugs for less than 3 months. Researchers made the TCR library from RNA that was extracted from PBMCs. The CDR3 loop spans 17 amino acids. The ends were cut back, 3 bases at V and 0 bases at J, with 18 bases in the middle. CDR1 and CDR2 (germline): SGHRS, YFSETQ. This clonotype was counted at least ten times. The sample was also linked to a second study, of T cells in Graves' hyperthyroidism and ophthalmopathy.

The sequences come from peripheral blood mononuclear cells (PBMCs), collected at new diagnosis, from a patient treated with antithyroid drugs. This receptor was obtained from a woman in her 30s with Graves disease. The rearrangement links TRBV5-1 to TRBJ1-2; no clear D. In DNA form, the CDR3 reads TGCGCCAGCAGCTCGAGGAAGACCCCCCACGCTAACTATGGCTACACCTTC. It yields the protein CASSSRKTPHANYGYTF.